Sequencing of this T cell receptor beta chain was carried out in a study of T cell responses to AZD1222 COVID-19 vaccine. Method: immunoSEQ multiplex PCR; TCRdb's copy keeps in-frame clones and lacks some. Of 130,000 or so clones in the sample, 70% to 90% are singletons; the top ten hold under 35%. Notes on this clone: The antigen is unknown.

The CDR3 extends over 15 amino acids. Trimming left V 1 base short and J 3 bases short, with 9 bases between. CDR1 is SGHTA, CDR2 FQGNSA, per germline. Study conclusions and caveats: Per reports, nearly half of all spike-specific TCRs target regions that are unmutated in variants. Repertoires were obtained solely post-peak T cell response.

The V gene is TRBV7-2, the J gene TRBJ1-4; a possible D gene is TRBD1 (5 bases). The receptor comes from an adult in good health. This specimen was peripheral blood, taken on day 0 of AZD1222 vaccination. The CDR3: CASSLGGVPNEKLFF. The CDR3 DNA reads as TGTGCCAGCAGCTTAGGGGGGGTCCCTAATGAAAAACTGTTTTTT.